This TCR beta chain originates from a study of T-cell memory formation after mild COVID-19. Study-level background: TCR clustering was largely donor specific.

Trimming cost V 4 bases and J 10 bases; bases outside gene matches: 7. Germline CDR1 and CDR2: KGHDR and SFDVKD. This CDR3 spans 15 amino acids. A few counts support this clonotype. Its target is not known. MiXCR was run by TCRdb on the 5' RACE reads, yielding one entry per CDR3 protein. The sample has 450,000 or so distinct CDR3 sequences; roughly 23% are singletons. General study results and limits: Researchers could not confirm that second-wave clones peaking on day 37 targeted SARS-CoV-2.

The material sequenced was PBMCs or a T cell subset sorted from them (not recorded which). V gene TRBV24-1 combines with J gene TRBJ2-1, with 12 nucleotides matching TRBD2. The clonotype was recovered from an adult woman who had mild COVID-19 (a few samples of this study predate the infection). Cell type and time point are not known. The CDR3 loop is CATSDASGGVREQFF. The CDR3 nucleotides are TGTGCCACCAGTGACGCTAGCGGGGGGGTACGGGAGCAGTTCTTC.